This TCR beta chain was sequenced for a study of spatial heterogeneity in lung cancer. Whole-study context: There were consistently more beta-chain sequences detected than alpha-chain sequences. Study findings and constraints: Counts of expanded intratumoral alpha and beta TCRs tracked tumor mutation counts.

Using its own MiXCR run on the 5' RACE reads, TCRdb lists one record per CDR3 protein. The table has 10,000 to 15,000 distinct CDR3 sequences, approximately 7% seen once; the top ten hold roughly 3.2%. Time point in this sample: sample taken at primary tumor resection. Samples came from 72 TRACERx patients with untreated early-stage lung cancer. Unsorted whole RNA samples from tumor, nontumor lung or frozen PBMC were sequenced. In this sample, this clonotype turned up many times. The antigen is unknown. V gave up 2 bases and J gave up 10 bases; unmatched junction bases: 18. The CDR3 spans 19 residues. Germline assignment: CDR1 SGHTA and CDR2 FQGNSA.

The clonotype comes from a female donor with early-stage non-small cell lung cancer. The sequencing here drew on lung tumor tissue, taken at surgery. V gene TRBV7-2 combines with J gene TRBJ1-6; 9 nucleotides agree with TRBD1. The CDR3 is CASSLRSSWSGQGGSPLHF. The CDR3 nucleotides are TGTGCCAGCAGCTTAAGGTCTTCTTGGTCGGGACAGGGAGGCTCACCCCTCCACTTT.